This is a list of T cell receptor beta chains from one sample in a study of T cells in Graves' hyperthyroidism and ophthalmopathy. MiXCR, run by TCRdb on the multiplex PCR reads, gives a single entry per CDR3 protein. The table shows around 600,000 distinct CDR3 sequences, with roughly 14% occurring only once. Sequencing input: blood. Receptors originate from a woman aged 45-65 years with Graves' ophthalmopathy. Each CDR3 is given with its conserved first and last residue. D genes are given only for firm matches. The size entry is marked missing in some rows and otherwise reads once, few, many or a size class.

D | J | V | size | CDR3 | DNA
TRBD2 | TRBJ2-1 | TRBV20-1 | few | CSARYLAGAAYNEQFF | TGCAGTGCTAGATACCTAGCGGGAGCTGCCTACAATGAGCAGTTCTTC
TRBD1 | TRBJ1-2 | TRBV20-1 | many | CSARDRTGGYGYTF | TGCAGTGCTCGGGACAGGACAGGAGGCTATGGCTACACCTTC
NA | TRBJ2-2 | TRBV30 | many | CASVRGIGELFF | TGTGCTTCCGTTCGGGGGATCGGGGAGCTGTTTTTT
NA | TRBJ2-7 | TRBV5-1 | many | CASSEDLSYEQYF | TGCGCCAGCAGCGAGGACCTATCCTACGAGCAGTACTTC
NA | TRBJ2-1 | TRBV24-1 | NA | CATSGRDEQFF | TGTGCCACCAGTGGCCGGGATGAGCAGTTCTTC
NA | TRBJ1-1 | TRBV6-1 | many | CASIGQNTEAFF | TGTGCCAGTATTGGACAGAACACTGAAGCTTTCTTT
NA | TRBJ2-7 | TRBV6-9 | few | CASTEGPRGQYF | TGTGCCAGCACCGAAGGGCCTCGAGGGCAGTACTTC
NA | TRBJ1-6 | TRBV12-3/TRBV12-4 | few | CASSLRQTNSPLHF | TGTGCCAGCAGTTTAAGGCAGACGAATTCACCCCTCCACTTT
TRBD1 | TRBJ1-5 | TRBV10-3 | few | CAISENRGSNQPQHF | TGTGCCATCAGTGAGAACAGGGGTAGCAATCAGCCCCAGCATTTT
NA | TRBJ2-7 | TRBV11-3 | many | CASSLRRIGYEQYF | TGTGCCAGCAGCTTACGGAGAATTGGCTACGAGCAGTACTTC
NA | TRBJ1-3 | TRBV27 | NA | CASSRGRLDSGNTIYF | TGTGCCAGCAGCCGTGGGAGACTCGACTCTGGAAACACCATATATTTT
NA | TRBJ2-3 | TRBV4-3 | NA | CASSQGLGSTDTQYF | TGCGCCAGCAGCCAAGGACTCGGCAGCACAGATACGCAGTATTTT
NA | TRBJ2-5 | TRBV7-2 | few | CASSLVFWGRETQYF | TGTGCCAGCAGCTTAGTTTTCTGGGGAAGGGAGACCCAGTACTTC
NA | TRBJ2-3 | TRBV28 | many | CASSLGGEYTQYF | TGTGCCAGCAGTTTAGGCGGGGAGTATACGCAGTATTTT
TRBD2 | TRBJ2-3 | TRBV13 | NA | CASSGTSGTADTQYF | TGTGCCAGCAGCGGAACTAGCGGGACCGCGGATACGCAGTATTTT
TRBD2 | TRBJ2-5 | TRBV10-3 | many | CAITPNGGGETQYF | TGTGCCATCACCCCAAACGGGGGGGGAGAGACCCAGTACTTC
TRBD1 | TRBJ1-5 | TRBV6-2/TRBV6-3 | NA | CASSSTGRVQPQHF | TGTGCCAGCAGTTCGACAGGGCGGGTCCAGCCCCAGCATTTT
TRBD2 | TRBJ2-2 | TRBV13 | few | CASSRLAGGLGGTGELFF | TGTGCCAGCAGCCGACTAGCGGGAGGGCTTGGTGGCACCGGGGAGCTGTTTTTT
NA | TRBJ2-1 | TRBV2 | many | CASSPGTLNNEQFF | TGTGCCAGCAGTCCGGGAACCCTAAACAATGAGCAGTTCTTC
TRBD2 | TRBJ2-5 | TRBV28 | many | CASKSPASGQETQYF | TGTGCCAGCAAATCCCCGGCTAGCGGCCAAGAGACCCAGTACTTC
NA | TRBJ2-5 | TRBV30 | few | CAWSPLGQETQYF | TGTGCCTGGAGCCCCCTAGGCCAAGAGACCCAGTACTTC
NA | TRBJ1-5 | TRBV7-2 | NA | CASSFFRAGNQPQHF | TGTGCCAGCAGCTTTTTCAGGGCGGGCAATCAGCCCCAGCATTTT
TRBD1 | TRBJ1-2 | TRBV6-1 | many | CASTGGASYGYTF | TGTGCCAGCACAGGGGGCGCGAGCTATGGCTACACCTTC
TRBD1 | TRBJ2-1 | TRBV7-9 | once | CASSSGTGRFSEQFF | TGTGCCAGCAGCAGTGGGACAGGTCGTTTTAGTGAGCAGTTCTTC
TRBD2 | TRBJ2-7 | TRBV20-1 | many | CSASGTSGSREQYF | TGCAGTGCCAGTGGGACTAGCGGGAGTCGTGAGCAGTACTTC
NA | TRBJ1-4 | TRBV18 | many | CASSPDRTKLNEKLFF | TGTGCCAGCTCACCAGACCGAACCAAGCTTAATGAAAAACTGTTTTTT
NA | TRBJ2-3 | TRBV19 | many | CASSIDRYGTQYF | TGTGCCAGTAGTATAGATCGCTACGGTACGCAGTATTTT
NA | TRBJ1-1 | TRBV6-2/TRBV6-3 | many | CASSHNSQPEAFF | TGTGCCAGCAGTCATAACTCTCAACCCGAAGCTTTCTTT
TRBD1 | TRBJ2-2 | TRBV28 | few | CASSRTGWPGELFF | TGTGCCAGCAGCCGGACAGGGTGGCCCGGGGAGCTGTTTTTT
NA | TRBJ1-1 | TRBV27 | many | CASQGIFNTEAFF | TGTGCCAGCCAGGGAATTTTCAACACTGAAGCTTTCTTT
NA | TRBJ1-1 | TRBV16 | many | CASSQRQENTEAFF | TGTGCCAGCAGCCAACGACAGGAAAACACTGAAGCTTTCTTT
NA | TRBJ2-1 | TRBV5-8 | few | CASSFEKTKGSYNEQFF | TGTGCCAGCAGCTTTGAGAAAACAAAGGGCTCCTACAATGAGCAGTTCTTC
NA | TRBJ1-2 | TRBV20-1 | NA | CSGMYPTNYGYTF | TGCAGTGGGATGTATCCGACCAACTATGGCTACACCTTC
NA | TRBJ2-3 | TRBV7-8 | many | CASSLGRTSRADTQYF | TGTGCCAGCAGCTTAGGCCGGACCTCGCGGGCAGATACGCAGTATTTT
NA | TRBJ1-1 | TRBV28 | many | CASRRRFEAFF | TGTGCCAGCAGGAGACGTTTTGAAGCTTTCTTT
NA | TRBJ2-4 | TRBV12-3/TRBV12-4 | many | CASEYRGQNIQYF | TGTGCCAGCGAATATCGGGGCCAAAACATTCAGTACTTC
NA | TRBJ2-1 | TRBV18 | many | CASSPSSGLPYNEQFF | TGTGCCAGCTCACCTAGTAGCGGATTACCCTACAATGAGCAGTTCTTC
NA | TRBJ2-7 | TRBV11-1 | many | CASSLYGAYEQYF | TGTGCCAGCAGCTTATACGGGGCCTACGAGCAGTACTTC
TRBD2 | TRBJ2-1 | TRBV20-1 | many | CSARDSFLVGGGRDYEQFF | TGCAGTGCTAGAGATTCTTTCTTGGTAGGAGGCGGGAGGGACTATGAGCAGTTCTTC
TRBD2 | TRBJ2-3 | TRBV27 | NA | CASSLLAGGLGDTQYF | TGTGCCAGCAGTTTATTAGCGGGAGGGTTGGGAGATACGCAGTATTTT
TRBD2 | TRBJ2-1 | TRBV9 | NA | CASSAGLAGGFEQFF | TGTGCCAGCAGCGCCGGACTAGCGGGAGGCTTCGAGCAGTTCTTC
NA | TRBJ1-3 | TRBV7-9 | NA | CASSTAGSAKRIGNTIYF | TGTGCCAGCAGCACAGCCGGGTCCGCCAAAAGGATCGGAAACACCATATATTTT
NA | TRBJ2-7 | TRBV7-3 | many | CASSLTETVAYEQYF | TGTGCCAGCAGCTTAACTGAGACGGTGGCCTACGAGCAGTACTTC
NA | TRBJ1-5 | TRBV4-3 | NA | CASSQDLNYGPPQHF | TGCGCCAGCAGCCAAGACCTCAATTACGGTCCGCCCCAGCATTTT
NA | TRBJ2-1 | TRBV5-1 | NA | CASSYGIYNEQFF | TGCGCCAGCAGCTACGGGATATACAATGAGCAGTTCTTC
TRBD1 | TRBJ1-1 | TRBV9 | few | CASSFGQGVETEAFF | TGTGCCAGCAGCTTCGGACAGGGGGTGGAGACTGAAGCTTTCTTT
NA | TRBJ2-3 | TRBV2 | many | CASSDTPRVADTQYF | TGTGCCAGCAGTGACACCCCGAGGGTAGCAGATACGCAGTATTTT
NA | TRBJ1-2 | TRBV28 | many | CASSQAYGYTF | TGTGCCAGCAGCCAGGCCTATGGCTACACCTTC
TRBD1 | TRBJ2-2 | TRBV5-1 | many | CASSSGQGLYTGELFF | TGCGCCAGCAGCTCGGGACAGGGCTTGTACACCGGGGAGCTGTTTTTT
TRBD2 | TRBJ2-2 | TRBV30 | NA | CAWSQQLAGDTGELFF | TGTGCCTGGAGCCAACAACTAGCGGGAGATACCGGGGAGCTGTTTTTT